This TCR beta chain was sequenced for a study of persistence of HIV-infected CD4 T cells. Study as a whole: Up to about 200 mL blood was drawn at multiple time points; a couple of donors had single-time leukapheresis.

The stimulus was an HIV-1 Gag 15-mer peptide pool, around 1.1 ug/peptide/mL. Sorting selected CD4+ T cells upregulating both CD40 ligand and CD69. Study results and limitations: The rare CMV-responding cells with HIV-1 proviruses were not separately TCR-sequenced. TCRbeta richness was lower in CMV- and Gag-responding cells than in anti-CD3/anti-CD28-responding cells.

The CDR3 contains 14 residues. Per germline, CDR1 MDHEN and CDR2 SYDVKM. The V gene lost 5 bases and the J gene lost 2 bases, with 13 bases spanning the gap. The immunoSEQ assay was version 4, run in survey mode. Sequencing was performed with immunoSEQ multiplex PCR; in TCRdb, only in-frame clones are kept and a portion is missing. The table includes more than 30,000 clones, approximately 70% detected once. Comment on this clone: Its antigen is not identified.

The V and J genes are TRBV28 and TRBJ2-7; D is uncertain. The specimen comprised CD4+ T cells sorted from PBMCs after approximately 19-hour stimulation, sampled from a patient who received antiretroviral therapy. This TCR was sampled from an adult man with HIV who was CMV-seropositive. The CDR3 coding sequence is TGTGCCAGCAGTCTCCCGGCGGAGACCTACGAGCAGTACTTC. This encodes CASSLPAETYEQYF.